This is a list of T cell receptor beta chains from one sample in a study of PD-1 blockade in classical Hodgkin lymphoma. The assay was immunoSEQ multiplex PCR, and TCRdb's table has in-frame clones only and misses some. The data hold some 30,000 clones, with 55% to 85% observed a single time. Specimen: peripheral blood mononuclear cells (PBMCs), collected before the fourth cycle of nivolumab. These receptors originate from a human donor with classical Hodgkin lymphoma. Each CDR3 is given without its conserved first and last residue. The order of the fields is V gene, D gene, CDR3 protein. D genes are given only for firm matches.

TRBV10-3 NA AISEATSSYNEQF
TRBV5-6 NA ASSAGDGNEQF
TRBV5-1 NA ASRPGAYNEQF
TRBV13 NA ASSLVMGSSAQYGYT
TRBV23-1 NA ASSQSRQSIVSKNIQY
TRBV10-3 NA AISEGQGGTQY
TRBV27 TRBD1 ASSPRQGLNTEAF
TRBV7-9 NA ASSLAGSKNIQY
TRBV6-5 NA ASSYLGHNEQF
TRBV5-1 NA ASSLPEGNSPLH
TRBV28 NA ASSSGGTYRELF
TRBV7-2 NA ATSSDSGANVLT
TRBV2 TRBD2 ASSGTSGVSYNEQF
TRBV5-4 NA ASSGADPGELF
TRBV4-2 NA ASSQDPGNQPQH
TRBV28 NA ASSLRGSYNSPLH
TRBV6-5 NA ASSPFPPGAGELF
TRBV7-8 NA ASGNAGGPQPQH
TRBV7-6 NA ASSSLGGNTEAF
TRBV6-5 TRBD1 ASRLQGANEQF
TRBV2 NA ASRPQQGLADEQY
TRBV2 NA ATSRGNTEAF
TRBV7-2 TRBD2 ASSSHPGLEYEQY
TRBV19 NA ASSTSDSPLYEQY
TRBV7-9 NA ASSSPGYGAKLF
TRBV4-3 TRBD2 ASSQNAGGPDNEQF
TRBV5-1 NA ASSSGQGGPTEAF